Listed below are T cell receptor beta chains from one sample, sequenced in a study of OX40 agonist ivuxolimab in advanced cancers. The assay was immunoSEQ multiplex PCR, and TCRdb's table has in-frame clones only and misses some. The sample shows 60,000 to 65,000 clones, roughly nine tenths of them seen only once. Specimen: CD4+ or CD8+ T cells sorted from blood, collected in a trial of the OX40 agonist ivuxolimab. All receptors come from an adult with an advanced solid tumor such as melanoma, head and neck, liver or kidney cancer. The CDR3 runs from the conserved cysteine through the conserved F or W. D genes are given only for firm matches. Not every row has a clone size; where given, it reads once, few, many or a size class.

.,10,TRBJ2-1,TRBV2,.,CASLNNEQFF,TGTGCCAGCCTTAACAATGAGCAGTTCTTC
.,15,TRBJ2-2,TRBV27,.,CASSFVSSSAGELFF,TGTGCCAGCAGTTTTGTGTCTAGCAGCGCCGGGGAGCTGTTTTTT
.,16,TRBJ2-2,TRBV5-4,.,CASSLLDGSNTGELFF,TGTGCCAGCAGCTTGTTGGACGGATCGAACACCGGGGAGCTGTTTTTT
TRBD2,18,TRBJ2-2,TRBV2,.,CASSESRTSGSGTGELFF,TGTGCCAGCAGTGAATCTCGGACTAGCGGGAGCGGAACCGGGGAGCTGTTTTTT
TRBD2,17,TRBJ2-5,TRBV4-2,.,CASSQDSSSGGVETQYF,TGTGCCAGCAGCCAAGATTCGAGTAGCGGGGGGGTAGAGACCCAGTACTTC
TRBD1,13,TRBJ1-2,TRBV27,.,CASSLGQGSGYTF,TGTGCCAGCAGTTTAGGACAGGGGTCCGGCTACACCTTC
.,15,TRBJ2-1,TRBV7-9,.,CASSPRDPANWEQFF,TGTGCCAGCAGCCCCCGGGACCCCGCCAATTGGGAGCAGTTCTTC
.,12,TRBJ2-5,TRBV30,.,CAYRGAQETQYF,TGTGCCTACCGGGGGGCCCAAGAGACCCAGTACTTC
.,13,TRBJ2-1,TRBV14,.,CASSLRGRNEQFF,TGTGCCAGCAGCCTCCGGGGCCGCAATGAGCAGTTCTTC
.,15,TRBJ2-6,TRBV13,.,CASSYDPSGANVLTF,TGTGCCAGCAGCTACGACCCCTCTGGGGCCAACGTCCTGACTTTC
.,14,TRBJ1-3,TRBV15,.,CATSRVVAGNTIYF,TGTGCCACCAGCAGAGTAGTGGCTGGAAACACCATATATTTT
.,13,TRBJ2-5,TRBV19,.,CASSEGRGWEQYF,TGTGCCAGTAGTGAGGGAAGGGGATGGGAGCAGTACTTC
.,15,TRBJ1-4,TRBV6-5,.,CASSYSSGLVEKLFF,TGTGCCAGCAGTTACTCTTCCGGATTGGTGGAAAAACTGTTTTTT
TRBD2,13,TRBJ2-1,TRBV6-1,.,CASRLAGGNEQFF,TGTGCCAGCAGACTAGCGGGTGGGAATGAGCAGTTCTTC
TRBD1,17,TRBJ2-1,TRBV9,.,CASSFSRQGGSYNEQFF,TGTGCCAGCAGCTTCTCTCGACAGGGGGGTTCCTACAATGAGCAGTTCTTC
.,14,TRBJ1-6,TRBV6-5,.,CASSYRGVNSPLHF,TGTGCCAGCAGTTACAGAGGGGTGAATTCACCCCTCCACTTT
.,14,TRBJ1-2,TRBV27,.,CASSLVRGDYGYTF,TGTGCCAGCAGTTTAGTCAGAGGGGACTATGGCTACACCTTC
TRBD1,15,TRBJ2-7,TRBV27,.,CASSLSTGALPGQYF,TGTGCCAGCAGTTTGTCGACAGGGGCCCTACCAGGGCAGTACTTC
.,13,TRBJ2-1,TRBV27,.,CASSWAPGNEQFF,TGTGCCAGCAGTTGGGCACCAGGGAATGAGCAGTTCTTC
TRBD1,15,TRBJ2-1,TRBV9,.,CASSRGQRTINEQFF,TGTGCCAGTTCGAGGGGGCAGCGAACAATCAATGAGCAGTTCTTC
.,15,TRBJ2-2,TRBV13,.,CASSTGPMNTGELFF,TGTGCCAGCAGCACGGGACCGATGAACACCGGGGAGCTGTTTTTT
TRBD2,14,TRBJ2-2,TRBV2,.,CATLAGGPSGELFF,TGTGCCACCCTAGCGGGGGGGCCATCCGGGGAGCTGTTTTTT
TRBD2,16,TRBJ2-5,TRBV28,.,CASSTPGLAGQETQYF,TGTGCCAGCAGCACACCGGGACTAGCGGGACAAGAGACCCAGTACTTC
.,12,TRBJ2-1,TRBV9,.,CASSGASNEQFF,TGTGCCAGCAGCGGGGCTAGCAATGAGCAGTTCTTC
TRBD2,14,TRBJ2-5,TRBV2,.,CASSEASGRETQYF,TGTGCCAGCAGTGAAGCCAGCGGGAGAGAGACCCAGTACTTC
.,13,TRBJ2-3,TRBV2,.,CASRPRTPDTQYF,TGTGCCAGCAGACCCAGGACCCCAGATACGCAGTATTTT
TRBD2,14,TRBJ2-7,TRBV7-7,.,CASSVGGSSYEQYF,TGTGCCAGCAGCGTAGGCGGGAGCTCCTACGAGCAGTACTTC
.,14,TRBJ2-7,TRBV4-1,.,CASSHQGLGYEQYF,TGCGCCAGCAGCCACCAGGGGTTGGGCTACGAGCAGTACTTC
.,14,TRBJ2-5,TRBV5-1,.,CASSNEGRPETQYF,TGCGCCAGCAGCAACGAGGGGCGTCCCGAGACCCAGTACTTC
.,18,TRBJ1-2,TRBV7-9,.,CASSHTEQGRPAGYGYTF,TGTGCCAGCAGCCACACCGAGCAGGGGCGACCGGCGGGCTATGGCTACACCTTC
.,15,TRBJ2-7,TRBV9,few,CASSVDGRTSNEQYF,TGTGCCAGCAGCGTAGATGGCAGGACGTCGAACGAGCAGTACTTC
.,13,TRBJ2-4,TRBV27,once,CASSYVAKNIQYF,TGTGCCAGCAGTTATGTAGCCAAAAACATTCAGTACTTC
TRBD2,18,TRBJ2-2,TRBV10-3,.,CAISHGLAERVNTGELFF,TGTGCCATCAGCCACGGACTAGCGGAACGGGTAAACACCGGGGAGCTGTTTTTT
TRBD1,16,TRBJ2-2,TRBV5-6,.,CASSLYRDRGIGELFF,TGTGCCAGCAGCTTGTACCGGGACAGGGGTATCGGGGAGCTGTTTTTT
.,13,TRBJ2-7,TRBV19,.,CASSTSVPHEQYF,TGTGCCAGTAGCACGTCGGTACCCCACGAGCAGTACTTC
TRBD2,13,TRBJ2-7,TRBV28,.,CASSLREAYEQYF,TGTGCCAGCAGTTTGCGGGAGGCGTACGAGCAGTACTTC